Given below is one T cell receptor (beta chain) in context. The antigen remains undetermined. One junction end disagrees with the germline gene, perhaps due to a read error. This entry belongs to a study of OX40 agonist ivuxolimab in advanced cancers. Study details: Dosing consisted of intravenous ivuxolimab at 0.01 to 10 mg/kg every 2 weeks. The dose-escalation cohort was approximately 81% male, with a mean age of around 60 years, ranging about 20 to 79. The study, taken as a whole, reports: Among the nonresponders, some also had low normalized T-cell clonal expansion. At 0.1 to 3.0 mg/kg and by week 6, CD4+ and CD8+ T cells in the blood had expanded clonally.

Assay: immunoSEQ multiplex PCR; the TCRdb copy retains only in-frame clones and omits some. The sample includes 50,000 to 75,000 clones, 82% of them seen just once. This CDR3 contains 17 residues. CDR1 is MGHRA, CDR2 YSYEKL, per germline. This specimen consisted of CD4+ or CD8+ T cells sorted from blood, obtained in a trial of the OX40 agonist ivuxolimab. This sequence joins TRBV4-1 and TRBJ2-4; 11 nucleotides match TRBD1. The clonotype was recovered from an adult with an advanced solid tumor such as melanoma, head and neck, liver or kidney cancer. DNA for the CDR3: TGCGCCAGCAGCCAAGGGGTCGGACAGGGGGCGAAAAGCATTCAGTACTTC. This translates into CASSQGVGQGAKSIQYF.